At least ten counts were recorded for the clone carrying this T cell receptor (beta chain). These data are taken from a study of Graves' ophthalmopathy and Graves' hyperthyroidism. This CDR3 has 17 amino acids. CDR1 is SGHTA, CDR2 FQGNSA, per germline. The ends lost 3 bases at V and 4 bases at J; junction bases unmatched: 10. RNA transcripts were the source from which TCR beta CDR3 regions were amplified. Investigators did first-round RT-PCR with HTBI primers, then second-round multiplex PCR. TCRdb called the multiplex PCR reads again in MiXCR, with one record for every CDR3 protein. In the table there are about 400,000 distinct CDR3 sequences, over 15% of which are singletons.

The sample was peripheral blood. The chain is built from TRBV7-2 and TRBJ2-7; TRBD2 agrees at 12 bases. This sequence was found in a woman aged 18 to 35 with stable Graves' hyperthyroidism. The CDR3 DNA follows: TGTGCCAGCAGCTTTTTTCGGGGACTAGCGGGTTCGTACGAGCAGTACTTC. Translation gives CASSFFRGLAGSYEQYF.